The 12 T cell receptor beta chains in this list originate from one sample, sequenced in a study of shared clonotypes between healthy human individuals. Profiling relied on immunoSEQ multiplex PCR, and the TCRdb table lists in-frame clones only, not all of them. Of around 2,000,000 clones detected, approximately 94% appear once; the ten largest clones hold more than 0.95%. Naive CD8 isolation took CD45RO-negative cells positively selected for CCR7 and excluded terminally differentiated effector memory CD45RA+ cells. The sample was naive CD8+ T cells sorted from blood. Receptor source: a man aged 18 to 29 in good health.

The chain joins TRBV5-6 to TRBJ1-2, with a weak D call TRBD1 (6 bases). The germline V and J ends were trimmed by 0 bases and 12 bases, with 9 bases remaining between them. The CDR3 is 11 residues long. Germline values: CDR1 SGHDT, CDR2 YYEEEE. The CDR3 DNA sequence: TGTGCCAGCAGCTTGGAGGGGGTCCACACCTTC. Translation: CASSLEGVHTF.

This chain's CDR3 is CASSSIAGVAEQYF. The CDR3 nucleotides are TGTGCCAGCAGCTCAATAGCGGGGGTGGCGGAGCAGTACTTC. The J gene is TRBJ2-7, the V gene TRBV7-8, with 9 bases matching TRBD2. The CDR3 consists of 14 residues. V lost 4 bases and J lost 7; bases outside the gene matches: 8. CDR1 is SGHVS, CDR2 FQNEAQ, per germline.

V usage is TRBV7-8 and J usage is TRBJ2-7; TRBD1 matches 9 bases. Per the germline V gene, CDR1 is SGHVS and CDR2 is FQNEAQ. V gave up 5 bases and J gave up 2 bases; unmatched junction bases: 4. This CDR3 is built from 14 residues. This chain's CDR3 is CASSTRDRAYEQYF. The CDR3 DNA sequence: TGTGCCAGCAGCACCAGGGACAGGGCCTACGAGCAGTACTTC.

The chain combines TRBV11-2 with TRBJ1-1; D uncertain. The CDR3 has 16 residues. The V and J ends lost 1 base and 0 bases respectively, with 12 bases between them. Germline CDR1 reads SGHAT; CDR2 reads FQNNGV. Here the CDR3 DNA reads TGTGCCAGCAGCTTAGGTCGCACGACGATGAACACTGAAGCTTTCTTT. It translates to CASSLGRTTMNTEAFF.

This chain links TRBV11-2 with TRBJ2-7, with 9 nucleotides matching TRBD2. Germline values: CDR1 SGHAT, CDR2 FQNNGV. The V gene end was trimmed by 4 bases and the J gene end by 0 bases; junction bases not matched to a gene: 13. This CDR3 region has 18 residues. The CDR3 DNA sequence: TGTGCCAGCAGCTGGGGGGGAGCGGGAGGCTTCTACTCCTACGAGCAGTACTTC. Its protein is CASSWGGAGGFYSYEQYF.

V is TRBV29-1 and J is TRBJ1-1; D unclear. Germline CDR1 reads SQVTM; CDR2 reads ANQGSEA. The CDR3 consists of 13 residues. V gave up 8 bases and J gave up 1 base, with 14 bases separating them. The CDR3, as DNA: TGCAGCCTTGGAGGAAGAAGGAACACTGAAGCTTTCTTT. As protein: CSLGGRRNTEAFF. The full variable domain, rest sourced from reference TRBV29-1 and TRBJ1-1, is SAVISQKPSRDICQRGTSLTIQCQVDSQVTMMFWYRQQPGQSLTLIATANQGSEATYESGFVIDKFPISRPNLTFSTLTVSNMSPEDSSIYLCSLGGRRNTEAFFGQGTRLTVV.

This clone has only one observation. This chain joins TRBV28 and TRBJ1-6; possibly TRBD1 for D (6 bases). This CDR3 region has 18 residues. In germline, CDR1 is MDHEN, CDR2 SYDVKM. The V end was cut by 3 bases, the J end by 0 bases, with 15 bases between. The CDR3 loop reads CASSFLGQPSSYNSPLHF. The DNA for the CDR3 is TGTGCCAGCAGTTTCCTCGGACAGCCAAGCTCCTATAATTCACCCCTCCACTTT.

J is TRBJ1-3 and V is TRBV7-9; maybe TRBD1 (5 bases). The CDR3 is 14 amino acids. Trimming shortened V by 5 bases and J by 6 bases, and 14 bases separated the two germline ends. The germline CDR1 and CDR2 sequences are SEHNR and FQNEAQ (reference sequence). For the CDR3, the DNA is TGTGCCAGCAGCCCCGGGACCGGGGAAAACACCATATATTTT. Its translation: CASSPGTGENTIYF. Full variable domain (outside the CDR3, taken from reference TRBV7-9 and TRBJ1-3): DTGVSQNPRHKITKRGQNVTFRCDPISEHNRLYWYRQTLGQGPEFLTYFQNEAQLEKSRLLSDRFSAERPKGSFSTLEIQRTEQGDSAMYLCASSPGTGENTIYFGEGSWLTVV.

The CDR3, as DNA: TGTGCCAGCAGTTACTCAGTTGAGGGTAATGAGCAGTTCTTC. It codes for CASSYSVEGNEQFF. The chain recombines TRBV6-5 with TRBJ2-1, with a possible D match to TRBD2 (5 bases). The CDR3 runs 14 residues. The germline V gene encodes CDR1 MNHEY and CDR2 SVGAGI. Trimming left V 0 bases short and J 7 bases short, with 10 bases between.

In the case of this clone: At the DNA level, this CDR3 is encoded by other sequences in the same sample as well. The chain joins TRBV5-1 to TRBJ2-3; D not certain. Trimming shortened V by 0 bases and J by 0 bases, and 8 bases separated the two germline ends. The CDR3 is 15 amino acids. Germline V gene sequence: CDR1 SGHRS, CDR2 YFSETQ. DNA of the CDR3: TGCGCCAGCAGCTTGGGGGTGACTAGCACAGATACGCAGTATTTT. This translates into CASSLGVTSTDTQYF.

V gene TRBV4-2 combines with J gene TRBJ2-7, with D tentatively TRBD1 (5 bases). This CDR3 spans 15 amino acids. Per the germline V gene, CDR1 is LGHNA and CDR2 is YNFKEQ. Trimming removed 3 bases at V and 6 bases at J, with 18 bases between. The CDR3 nucleotides are TGTGCCAGCAGCCACTTGCCGGGCCCAGGGATCGAGCAGTACTTC. Its translation is CASSHLPGPGIEQYF.

The chain combines TRBV11-2 with TRBJ2-7, with TRBD1 identical over 7 bases. The CDR3 runs to 13 residues. Trimming cost V 6 bases and J 2 bases; bases outside gene matches: 4. The germline V gene has CDR1 SGHAT and CDR2 FQNNGV. CDR3 bases: TGTGCCAGCAGGGGGGACAGCACCTACGAGCAGTACTTC. This codes for CASRGDSTYEQYF.